These 17 T cell receptor beta chains originate from one sample sequenced in a study of blood T cell repertoires in COVID-19. The data were produced by immunoSEQ multiplex PCR, yet TCRdb's version contains in-frame clones alone and is incomplete. The repertoire has some 200,000 clones, 70% to 90% of them found once; the top ten carry around 0.77%. The source material was PBMCs or T cells enriched from blood (not recorded which). The receptors stem from a woman younger than 30 who had recovered from COVID-19.

The rearrangement uses TRBV28 and TRBJ1-2, with 8 bases identical to TRBD1. The V segment lost 2 bases and the J segment 8 bases; nucleotides outside the gene matches: 7. This CDR3 is 14 amino acids long. Germline lookup yields CDR1 MDHEN and CDR2 SYDVKM. This CDR3 is CASSLTGGIRGYTF. CDR3 DNA: TGTGCCAGCAGTTTAACAGGGGGAATCCGAGGCTACACCTTC.

V and J are TRBV30 and TRBJ2-7; 8 bases map to TRBD2. V lost 1 base to trimming and J lost 3 bases; unmatched junction nucleotides: 5. CDR1 GTSNPN and CDR2 SVGIG come from the germline V gene (reference sequence). This CDR3 is 14 amino acids long. The CDR3 nucleotides are TGTGCCTGGAGTGGGAGCGGGAGAAGCTACGAGCAGTACTTC. This codes for CAWSGSGRSYEQYF.

The V gene is TRBV7-6, the J gene TRBJ1-5; tentatively, D is TRBD1 (5 bases). This CDR3 has 14 residues. CDR1 and CDR2 (germline): SGHVS, FNYEAQ. Trimming took 2 bases from V and 5 from J, leaving 10 bases between them. CDR3 loop: CASSLSPRDQPQHF. The CDR3 coding sequence is TGTGCCAGCAGCTTATCCCCCAGGGATCAGCCCCAGCATTTT.

The chain joins TRBV11-2 to TRBJ2-1; D perhaps matches TRBD2 (5 bases). V was pared by 1 base and J by 4 bases, with 20 bases between. Germline loops: CDR1 SGHAT, CDR2 FQNNGV. CDR3 length: 18 amino acids. CDR3 sequence (DNA): TGTGCCAGCAGCTTAGTCTGGGCCGGAGGTAAGGTGTACAATGAGCAGTTCTTC. This encodes CASSLVWAGGKVYNEQFF.

The genes are TRBV6-6 and TRBJ2-3, with 13 bases aligning to TRBD2. Germline lookup yields CDR1 MNHNY and CDR2 SVGAGI (reference sequence). Trimming removed 5 bases from V and 0 bases from J; junction bases left unmatched: 8. This CDR3 is built from 18 residues. The CDR3 reads CASSRGTSGVSSTDTQYF. CDR3 nucleotide sequence: TGTGCCAGCAGTCGGGGGACTAGCGGGGTCTCTAGCACAGATACGCAGTATTTT.

The chain carries TRBV6-5 and TRBJ2-3; D remains unclear. Per germline, CDR1 MNHEY and CDR2 SVGAGI. V shed 7 bases and J shed 5 bases, with 7 bases lying between them. The CDR3 consists of 11 residues. The DNA of the CDR3 is TGTGCCAGCACCCGACAAGATACGCAGTATTTT. Protein sequence: CASTRQDTQYF.

The rearrangement uses TRBV11-2 and TRBJ2-7, with unresolved D. This CDR3 comprises 11 residues. V lost 5 bases, J lost 4 bases, and 6 bases lay in between. Germline V gene data show CDR1 as SGHAT and CDR2 as FQNNGV. The CDR3 nucleotides read TGTGCCAGCAGCATTCAGTACGAGCAGTACTTC. Its translation: CASSIQYEQYF.

The rearrangement joins TRBV5-6 to TRBJ2-3; maybe TRBD2 (7 bases). Germline CDR1 SGHDT, CDR2 YYEEEE. The CDR3 is made up of 18 amino acids. Trimming removed 3 bases from V and 1 base from J, with 21 bases in between. Here the CDR3 DNA reads TGTGCCAGCAGCTGGGACCCTCGGGGGGCGCCCGGCACAGATACGCAGTATTTT. It is translated as CASSWDPRGAPGTDTQYF.

This sequence joins TRBV3-1 (or the pseudogene TRBV3-2) and TRBJ2-3; D is uncertain. The CDR3 contains 16 residues. Trimming pared 1 base from V and 0 bases from J, leaving 11 bases between. Germline CDR1 LGHDT, CDR2 YNNKEL (reference sequence). The CDR3, as DNA: TGTGCCAGCAGCCAAGGCAGCGCTATGAGCACAGATACGCAGTATTTT. Amino acids: CASSQGSAMSTDTQYF.

CDR3: CASSPDFRSLEQYF. In DNA, the CDR3 is TGTGCCAGCTCACCAGACTTTAGGTCCCTCGAGCAGTACTTC. The rearrangement links TRBV18 to TRBJ2-7; D is ambiguous. Trimming cost V 2 bases and J 6 bases, with 14 bases left between them. The CDR3 runs 14 residues. The germline CDR1 and CDR2 sequences are KGHSH and LQKENI.

The chain is built from TRBV3-1 (or the pseudogene TRBV3-2) and TRBJ2-5; 7 bases fit TRBD2. CDR3 length equals 15 residues. Per germline, CDR1 LGHDT and CDR2 YNNKEL (reference sequence). With 4 bases clipped from V and 0 bases from J, the junction kept 5 bases outside the gene matches. The CDR3 loop reads CASSLLARNQETQYF. The CDR3 DNA is TGTGCCAGCAGCCTACTAGCGCGTAACCAAGAGACCCAGTACTTC.

This chain links TRBV10-2 with TRBJ1-1; no clear D gene. The CDR3 runs 12 residues. Germline CDR1 and CDR2: WSHSY and SAAADI. Trimming cost V 0 bases and J 8 bases, with 7 bases left between them. The CDR3 protein is CASSESNQEAFF. The DNA of the CDR3 is TGCGCCAGCAGTGAGTCGAACCAGGAAGCTTTCTTT.

This rearrangement joins TRBV7-9 to TRBJ2-6; D may be TRBD2 (6 bases). Germline V gene lookup returns CDR1 SEHNR and CDR2 FQNEAQ (reference sequence). The V and J ends lost 4 bases and 2 bases respectively, with 9 bases between them. The CDR3 loop spans 15 amino acids. This CDR3 reads CASSSRGTGANVLTF. The DNA for the CDR3 is TGTGCCAGCAGCTCACGGGGGACTGGGGCCAACGTCCTGACTTTC.

V is TRBV7-3 and J is TRBJ2-1, with TRBD1 identical over 8 bases. The V gene's germline CDR1 is SGHTA and CDR2 FQGTGA. The CDR3 covers 15 residues. V trimming: 2 bases; J trimming: 0 bases; junction bases outside the gene matches: 0. CDR3 loop: CASSLDRGSYNEQFF. CDR3 nucleotides: TGTGCCAGCAGCTTAGACAGGGGCTCCTACAATGAGCAGTTCTTC.

This chain joins TRBV7-3 and TRBJ2-1; 12 nucleotides align to TRBD2. V dropped 4 bases and J dropped 1; count of bases not matched to a gene: 14. Germline V lookup: CDR1 SGHTA, CDR2 FQGTGA. The CDR3 length is 20 residues. CDR3 loop: CASSSPTRTSGKGSYNEQFF. Here the CDR3 DNA reads TGTGCCAGCAGCTCCCCGACTCGGACTAGCGGGAAAGGATCCTACAATGAGCAGTTCTTC.

J is TRBJ2-1 and V is TRBV6-1, with 9 bases fitting TRBD2. The CDR3 is 16 amino acids. V shed 2 bases, J shed 8 bases, and the junction held 10 bases outside the gene matches. Germline V CDR1 and CDR2: MNHNS, SASEGT. The CDR3 bases are TGTGCCAGCAGTGAAAACCCCGGGACTAGCTCACATGAGCAGTTCTTC. Protein sequence: CASSENPGTSSHEQFF.

The chain links TRBV7-2 to TRBJ2-7, with TRBD1 as a possible D gene (6 bases). The germline V gene encodes CDR1 SGHTA and CDR2 FQGNSA. The CDR3 has 14 amino acids. Trimming removed 1 base from V and 4 bases from J, with 11 bases in between. CDR3 in DNA: TGTGCCAGCAGCTTAGGGGCAACAGGGTACGAGCAGTACTTC. It codes for CASSLGATGYEQYF.